These 27 T cell receptor beta chains came from one sample sequenced in a study of beta chain features in type 1 diabetes. Study-wide findings and caveats: Moderate yet significant TCRB CDR3 shortening was seen in Type 1 diabetes patients in all four CD4+ subsets.

Their antigen targets remain unknown. The authors reverse transcribed all of the isolated RNA, so sequencing captured expressed TCRB transcripts. TCRdb's copy holds only in-frame clones and misses some; the assay was immunoSEQ multiplex PCR. Of fewer than 350,000 clones listed, about 15% are singletons. Sample: naive CD4+ T cells from blood. These receptors were collected from a man aged 18 to 29 with type 1 diabetes.

The J gene is TRBJ2-7, the V gene TRBV7-2; the match to TRBD2 covers 12 bases. With V trimmed by 4 bases and J by 4 bases, 5 bases remained unmatched. CDR3 length: 15 residues. The germline gives CDR1 SGHTA, CDR2 FQGNSA. CDR3 sequence reads: CASSSRLAGAYEQYF. The CDR3 DNA sequence: TGTGCCAGCAGCTCACGACTAGCGGGGGCGTACGAGCAGTACTTC.

CDR3 nucleotides: TGTGCCAGCAGTACACAGAGCTCTGGAAACACCATATATTTT. It encodes CASSTQSSGNTIYF. The chain has TRBV5-6 and TRBJ1-3; D is unclear. Trimming removed 5 bases from V and 0 bases from J, with 9 bases in between. Germline CDR1 reads SGHDT; CDR2 reads YYEEEE. The CDR3 extends over 14 amino acids.

This clone was seen only a few times. The chain combines TRBV2 with TRBJ1-1; 11 bases map to TRBD1. V trimming: 6 bases; J trimming: 6 bases; junction bases outside the gene matches: 9. CDR3 length equals 15 residues. The germline gives CDR1 SNHLY, CDR2 FYNNEI. The DNA for the CDR3 is TGTGCCAGCAGGACCGAATTGGACAGGGGGCCTGAAGCTTTCTTT. Protein product: CASRTELDRGPEAFF.

The chain employs TRBV5-5 and TRBJ1-2; 8 positions match TRBD1. With V trimmed by 3 bases and J by 1 base, 14 bases remained unmatched. CDR1 and CDR2 (germline): SGHKS, YYEKEE (reference sequence). The CDR3 length is 18 residues. In DNA, the CDR3 is TGTGCCAGCAGCTCCGGATTGACAGGGGTGGCAATTAACTATGGCTACACCTTC. Amino acid sequence: CASSSGLTGVAINYGYTF.

This clone was detected only a few times. The chain uses TRBV19 and TRBJ2-6, with 7 bases fitting TRBD1. Unmatched junction bases numbered 0, after V lost 4 bases and J lost 0 bases. CDR1 and CDR2 (germline): LNHDA, SQIVND (reference sequence). The CDR3 is 15 amino acids. Here the CDR3 reads CASSRTGSGANVLTF. In DNA, the CDR3 is TGTGCCAGTAGTAGGACAGGCTCTGGGGCCAACGTCCTGACTTTC.

The V and J genes are TRBV28 and TRBJ2-2; unclear D gene. V was trimmed by 7 bases and J by 5 bases, leaving 14 bases between them. The CDR3 length is 14 residues. The germline V gene has CDR1 MDHEN and CDR2 SYDVKM. In nucleotides, the CDR3 is TGTGCCAGCAAGCCCCGCTACCTTACCGGGGAGCTGTTTTTT. Translated: CASKPRYLTGELFF.

The V and J genes are TRBV7-9 and TRBJ1-6, with D uncertain. Germline V gene sequence: CDR1 SEHNR, CDR2 FQNEAQ (reference sequence). There are 14 residues in the CDR3. The V and J ends lost 3 bases and 7 bases respectively, with 10 bases between them. The chain's CDR3 is CASSLSVDNSPLHF. Here the CDR3 DNA reads TGTGCCAGCAGCTTGAGCGTCGACAATTCACCCCTCCACTTT.

The sample holds a few counts of this clone. The rearrangement joins TRBV9 to TRBJ1-1; D not resolved. The length of the CDR3 is 13 residues. CDR1 is SGDLS, CDR2 YYNGEE, per germline. The V gene lost 5 bases and the J gene lost 1 base, with 9 bases spanning the gap. The CDR3 spells CASSLNWNTEAFF. In DNA form, the CDR3 reads TGTGCCAGCAGTCTTAATTGGAACACTGAAGCTTTCTTT.

The J gene is TRBJ2-7, the V gene TRBV28; D might be TRBD1 (5 bases). The CDR3 runs 14 residues. CDR1 MDHEN and CDR2 SYDVKM come from the germline V gene. V was trimmed by 1 base and J by 1 base, leaving 8 bases between them. CDR3 bases: TGTGCCAGCAGTTTATCCCCAGGGTCCTACGAGCAGTACTTC. Translating gives CASSLSPGSYEQYF.

This chain uses TRBV5-1 with TRBJ1-5; possibly TRBD1 for D (5 bases). Germline lookup yields CDR1 SGHRS and CDR2 YFSETQ. Trimming took 0 bases from V and 10 from J, leaving 11 bases between them. CDR3 length equals 13 residues. This CDR3 reads CASSLAGRSPQHF. The CDR3 nucleotides read TGCGCCAGCAGCTTGGCAGGGCGTAGTCCCCAGCATTTT.

This sequence joins TRBV10-2 and TRBJ2-5; tentatively, D is TRBD2 (5 bases). The germline gives CDR1 WSHSY, CDR2 SAAADI. Trimming pared 6 bases from V and 5 bases from J, leaving 19 bases between. The CDR3 is 15 residues long. The CDR3 bases are TGCGCCAGCAGGGGCCAGGATCGGAGGTCGGAGACCCAGTACTTC. Translating it yields CASRGQDRRSETQYF.

This clone was seen a handful of times. The V gene is TRBV4-3, the J gene TRBJ1-6; the D gene is possibly TRBD1 (5 bases). The germline V gene encodes CDR1 LGHNA and CDR2 YSLEER. This CDR3 spans 15 amino acids. The V gene lost 6 bases and the J gene lost 7 bases, with 16 bases spanning the gap. DNA for the CDR3: TGCGCCAGCAGTTTGGGGCTCATGGGGAATTCACCCCTCCACTTT. Protein product: CASSLGLMGNSPLHF.

The V call is TRBV6-5, the J call TRBJ1-4; D is unclear. The CDR3 length is 13 residues. The V gene's germline CDR1 is MNHEY and CDR2 SVGAGI. V lost 8 bases and J lost 3, with 10 bases in between. The CDR3 is CASGGIANEKLFF. The CDR3 DNA reads TGTGCCAGCGGAGGGATAGCTAATGAAAAACTGTTTTTT.

The chain couples TRBV5-6 to TRBJ2-5; 7 positions agree with TRBD1. The DNA end lines up better with TRBJ2-7; the J call may be wrong. This CDR3 region has 14 residues. CDR1 and CDR2 from the germline V gene are SGHDT and YYEEEE. Here the CDR3 reads CASSSQGILAEQYF. The CDR3 nucleotides read TGTGCCAGCAGCTCACAGGGGATCTTGGCCGAGCAGTACTTC.

This rearrangement joins TRBV5-1 to TRBJ2-1; 7 positions agree with TRBD1. The CDR3 loop spans 14 amino acids. The junction had 7 bases not matched to a gene; V was cut back by 9 bases and J by 1 base. Germline V gene lookup returns CDR1 SGHRS and CDR2 YFSETQ. The CDR3 loop reads CATSTGRSYNEQFF. The CDR3 DNA sequence: TGCGCCACCTCGACAGGGAGATCCTACAATGAGCAGTTCTTC.

This chain uses TRBV7-6 with TRBJ2-5; 10 positions match TRBD2. CDR1 SGHVS and CDR2 FNYEAQ come from the germline V gene. The CDR3 runs to 16 residues. Losses at the gene ends were 4 bases for V and 2 bases for J; bases not matched to a gene: 7. The CDR3 nucleotides are TGTGCCAGCAGCTCGAGAAGCGGGAGGGGGCAAGAGACCCAGTACTTC. Translated: CASSSRSGRGQETQYF.

This clone was found a few times. V is TRBV5-1 and J is TRBJ1-1; 8 bases align to TRBD1. CDR1 SGHRS and CDR2 YFSETQ come from the germline V gene. The length of the CDR3 is 14 residues. Trimming took 4 bases from V and 7 from J; bases not matched to a gene: 9. The CDR3 nucleotides are TGCGCCAGCAGCCTTCGGACAGGGAGGGGTGAAGCTTTCTTT. Its protein product is CASSLRTGRGEAFF. The full variable domain, rest sourced from reference TRBV5-1 and TRBJ1-1, is KAGVTQTPRYLIKTRGQQVTLSCSPISGHRSVSWYQQTPGQGLQFLFEYFSETQRNKGNFPGRFSGRQFSNSRSEMNVSTLELGDSALYLCASSLRTGRGEAFFGQGTRLTVV.

This clone was recorded a few times. The chain links TRBV7-2 to TRBJ1-2; 9 bases are a match to TRBD1. Germline V gives CDR1 SGHTA, CDR2 FQGNSA. The CDR3 sequence is 14 residues long. J lost 9 bases, V lost 5 bases, and 10 bases had no gene match. The CDR3 DNA is TGTGCCAGCAGCCCCCCCGGACAGGGGCGAAGCTACACCTTC. Encoded protein: CASSPPGQGRSYTF.

This clone was detected a few times. J is TRBJ1-1 and V is TRBV29-1, with D perhaps matching TRBD1 (6 bases). The CDR3 loop spans 13 amino acids. Germline CDR1 is SQVTM and CDR2 is ANQGSEA. The V end was cut by 4 bases, the J end by 1 base, with 10 bases between. CDR3 nucleotide sequence: TGCAGCGTTGGGGGGCCGGAGAACACTGAAGCTTTCTTT. Its protein is CSVGGPENTEAFF.

V and J are TRBV7-2 and TRBJ2-1; a possible D gene is TRBD1 (6 bases). The V and J ends lost 3 bases and 6 bases respectively, with 15 bases between them. Looked up from germline, CDR1 is SGHTA and CDR2 is FQGNSA. This CDR3 has 15 amino acids. CDR3 loop: CASSLSRTTGNEQFF. CDR3 bases: TGTGCCAGCAGCTTGAGTCGCACGACAGGCAATGAGCAGTTCTTC. Using reference TRBV7-2 and TRBJ2-1 for the parts outside the CDR3, the full variable domain is GAGVSQSPSNKVTEKGKDVELRCDPISGHTALYWYRQSLGQGLEFLIYFQGNSAPDKSGLPSDRFSAERTGGSVSTLTIQRTQQEDSAVYLCASSLSRTTGNEQFFGPGTRLTVL.

This clone was counted only a few times. This sequence joins TRBV28 and TRBJ1-5; D is undetermined. Germline lookup yields CDR1 MDHEN and CDR2 SYDVKM. The CDR3 is 15 residues long. Trimming took off 7 bases at V and 6 bases at J, with 19 bases between the two ends. The CDR3 coding sequence is TGTGCCAGCACCCCACCCGGGAACCCGGGTCAGCCCCAGCATTTT. Encoded protein: CASTPPGNPGQPQHF.

The table lists this clone with a few counts. This chain links TRBV5-1 with TRBJ2-7; 9 nucleotides agree with TRBD1. CDR1 SGHRS and CDR2 YFSETQ come from the germline V gene. Trimming at V came to 0 bases and at J to 4 bases, leaving 2 bases not matched to a gene. The length of the CDR3 is 14 residues. The CDR3 region has the DNA TGCGCCAGCAGCTTGGGGACAGGGGTGTACGAGCAGTACTTC. It translates to CASSLGTGVYEQYF.

This clone was observed a handful of times. This chain connects TRBV6-5 to TRBJ2-5; perhaps TRBD1 as D (6 bases). Deletions cut 0 bases from V and 4 bases from J, with 9 bases between. CDR1 is MNHEY, CDR2 SVGAGI, per germline. The CDR3 is 14 amino acids. CDR3 amino acids: CASSYSRGGETQYF. The CDR3 DNA sequence: TGTGCCAGCAGTTACTCGAGAGGGGGAGAGACCCAGTACTTC.

The chain employs TRBV4-2 and TRBJ2-2; no firm D call. CDR1 and CDR2 from the germline V gene are LGHNA and YNFKEQ. The CDR3 covers 17 residues. Trimming took 1 base from V and 4 from J, leaving 16 bases between them. Written as DNA, the CDR3 is TGTGCCAGCAGCCAAGCTTCCCCGGTGCGATCCACCGGGGAGCTGTTTTTT. This gives the protein CASSQASPVRSTGELFF.

In this sample, this clone turned up a few times. This sequence joins TRBV19 and TRBJ2-3; 7 bases are shared with TRBD2. The CDR3 is made up of 14 amino acids. Germline-derived CDR1 and CDR2 are LNHDA and SQIVND (reference sequence). Unmatched junction bases numbered 10, after V lost 3 bases and J lost 10 bases. CDR3 sequence reads: CASSMIPLREAQYF. The CDR3 region has the DNA TGTGCCAGTAGTATGATCCCTCTCCGGGAGGCGCAGTATTTT.

This chain joins TRBV2 and TRBJ2-3; D gene ambiguous. The CDR3 is 13 residues long. V lost 7 bases and J lost 6, with 14 bases in between. The germline V gene has CDR1 SNHLY and CDR2 FYNNEI. In DNA form, the CDR3 reads TGTGCCAGCACTGACGGAGTTTCCGATACGCAGTATTTT. Residues: CASTDGVSDTQYF.

This clone was picked up a small number of times. The chain recombines TRBV11-2 with TRBJ2-3; no clear D gene. This CDR3 has 12 amino acids. Trimming pared 3 bases from V and 15 bases from J, leaving 16 bases between. The germline V gene has CDR1 SGHAT and CDR2 FQNNGV. This chain's CDR3 is CASSFDTTRHYF. The CDR3 nucleotides read TGTGCCAGCAGCTTTGACACCACCCGACATTATTTT.